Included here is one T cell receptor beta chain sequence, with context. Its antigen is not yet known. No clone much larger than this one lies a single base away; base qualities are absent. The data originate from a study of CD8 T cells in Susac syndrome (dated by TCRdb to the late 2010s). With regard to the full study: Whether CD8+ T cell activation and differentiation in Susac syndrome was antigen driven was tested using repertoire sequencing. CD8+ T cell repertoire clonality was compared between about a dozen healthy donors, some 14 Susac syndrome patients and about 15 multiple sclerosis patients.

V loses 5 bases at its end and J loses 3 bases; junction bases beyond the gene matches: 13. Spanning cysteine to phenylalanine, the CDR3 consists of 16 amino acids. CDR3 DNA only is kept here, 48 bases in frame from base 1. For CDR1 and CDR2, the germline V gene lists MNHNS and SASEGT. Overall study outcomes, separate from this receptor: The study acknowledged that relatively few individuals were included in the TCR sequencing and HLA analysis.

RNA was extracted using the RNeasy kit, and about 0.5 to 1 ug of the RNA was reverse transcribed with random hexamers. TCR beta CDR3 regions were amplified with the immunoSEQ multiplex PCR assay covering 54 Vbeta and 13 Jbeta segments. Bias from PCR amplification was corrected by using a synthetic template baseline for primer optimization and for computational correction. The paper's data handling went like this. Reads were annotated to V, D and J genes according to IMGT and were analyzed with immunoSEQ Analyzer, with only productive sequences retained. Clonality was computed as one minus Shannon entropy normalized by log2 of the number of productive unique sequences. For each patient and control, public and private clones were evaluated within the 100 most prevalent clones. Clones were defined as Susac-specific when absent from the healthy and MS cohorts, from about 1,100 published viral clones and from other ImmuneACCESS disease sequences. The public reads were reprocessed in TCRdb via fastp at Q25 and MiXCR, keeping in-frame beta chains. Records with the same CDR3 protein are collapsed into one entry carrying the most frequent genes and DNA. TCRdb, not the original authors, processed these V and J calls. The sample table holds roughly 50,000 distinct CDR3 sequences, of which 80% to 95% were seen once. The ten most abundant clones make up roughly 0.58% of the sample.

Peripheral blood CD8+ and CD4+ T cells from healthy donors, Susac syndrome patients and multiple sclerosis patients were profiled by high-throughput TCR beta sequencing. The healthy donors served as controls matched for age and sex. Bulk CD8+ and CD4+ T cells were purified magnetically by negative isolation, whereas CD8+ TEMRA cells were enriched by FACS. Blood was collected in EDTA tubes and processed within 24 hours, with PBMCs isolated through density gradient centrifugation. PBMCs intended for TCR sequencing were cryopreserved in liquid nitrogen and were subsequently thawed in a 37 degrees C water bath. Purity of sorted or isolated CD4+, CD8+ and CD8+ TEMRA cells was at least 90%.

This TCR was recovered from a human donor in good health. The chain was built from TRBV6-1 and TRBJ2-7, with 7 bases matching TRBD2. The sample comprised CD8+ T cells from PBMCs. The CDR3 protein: CASSPNLAAQVYEQYF. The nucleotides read TGTGCCAGCAGTCCTAACCTAGCGGCCCAAGTCTACGAGCAGTACTTC.